This T cell receptor (beta chain) was sequenced for a study of blood T cell repertoires in COVID-19. Study as a whole: Italy, Spain and the United States were the sources of the convalescent and acute COVID-19 samples. Sources were T cells, B-cell-depleted T cells, or PBMCs; the material itself was cDNA or gDNA.

Original processing methods: Reference gene primers were amplified, and this amplification served to estimate nucleated cell counts. Method: immunoSEQ multiplex PCR; TCRdb's copy keeps in-frame clones and lacks some. V, J and clone size derive from that table, while D and trimming were established from the DNA sequence. The data hold approximately 140,000 clones, with 88% observed a single time. The sequencing sample was made of peripheral blood. The source is a man over 45 with active or convalescent COVID-19.

The CDR3 is CASSSRIGNTGELFF. DNA of the CDR3: TGTGCCAGCTCATCTAGGATTGGGAACACCGGGGAGCTGTTTTTT. The J gene is TRBJ2-2, the V gene TRBV18; no clear D. This CDR3 comprises 15 residues. Germline loops: CDR1 KGHSH, CDR2 LQKENI. Trimming took off 5 bases at V and 1 base at J, with 11 bases between the two ends.